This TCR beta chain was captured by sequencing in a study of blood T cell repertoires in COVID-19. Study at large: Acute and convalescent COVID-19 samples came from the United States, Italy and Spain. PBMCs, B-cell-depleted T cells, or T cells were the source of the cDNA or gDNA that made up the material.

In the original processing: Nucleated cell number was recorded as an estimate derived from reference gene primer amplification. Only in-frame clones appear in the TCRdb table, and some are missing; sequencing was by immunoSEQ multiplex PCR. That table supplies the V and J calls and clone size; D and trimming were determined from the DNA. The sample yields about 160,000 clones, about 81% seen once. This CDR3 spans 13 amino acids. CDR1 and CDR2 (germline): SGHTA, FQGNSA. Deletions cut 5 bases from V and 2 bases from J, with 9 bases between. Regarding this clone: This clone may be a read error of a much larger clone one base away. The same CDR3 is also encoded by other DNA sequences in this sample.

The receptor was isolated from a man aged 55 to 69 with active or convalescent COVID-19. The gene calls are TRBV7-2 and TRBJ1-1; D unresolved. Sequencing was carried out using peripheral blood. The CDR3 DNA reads TGTGCCAGCAGCGGTCAAGCAAACACTGAAGCTTTCTTT. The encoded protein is CASSGQANTEAFF.